This TCR beta chain was recorded in a study of cytomegalovirus exposure and HLA in healthy donors. Study-level results: In a later analysis, TCR beta V- and J-gene trimming was associated with a missense DCLRE1C variant. Compared with the roughly 730-donor mean, an Asian-associated ancestry cluster reportedly had fewer N-insertions, according to a later analysis. Sequencing had likely introduced a cluster of highly shared sequence variants as an artifact.

In the PCR, 60 Vbeta and 13 Jbeta primers were used. Some clones are missing from TCRdb's copy, which holds only in-frame ones; the method was immunoSEQ multiplex PCR. The table shows about 180,000 clones, with 77% occurring only once. In regard to this clone: Its specificity is unknown.

The junction had 12 bases not matched to a gene; V was cut back by 3 bases and J by 11 bases. The CDR3 spans 15 residues. Germline V gene lookup returns CDR1 MNHNY and CDR2 SVGAGI (reference sequence). The TCR sequence derives from a woman aged 60-75 years in good health and CMV-seropositive. The sample consisted of PBMCs. The chain uses TRBV6-6 and TRBJ1-1; 10 nucleotides agree with TRBD1. The CDR3 DNA reads as TGTGCCAGCAGTTATTCTGGGACAGGGGAATACGTGGCTTTCTTT. This translates into CASSYSGTGEYVAFF.